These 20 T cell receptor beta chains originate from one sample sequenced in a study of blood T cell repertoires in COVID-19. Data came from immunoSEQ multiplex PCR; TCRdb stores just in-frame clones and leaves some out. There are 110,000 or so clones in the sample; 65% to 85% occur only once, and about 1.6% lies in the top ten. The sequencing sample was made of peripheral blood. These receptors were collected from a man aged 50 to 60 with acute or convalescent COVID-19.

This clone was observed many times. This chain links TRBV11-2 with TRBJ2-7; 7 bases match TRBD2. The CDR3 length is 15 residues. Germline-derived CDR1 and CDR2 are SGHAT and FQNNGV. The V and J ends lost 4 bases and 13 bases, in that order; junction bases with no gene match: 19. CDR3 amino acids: CASSSLTSGGWSGYF. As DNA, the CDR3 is TGTGCCAGCAGCTCACTCACGTCCGGGGGGTGGTCTGGTTACTTC.

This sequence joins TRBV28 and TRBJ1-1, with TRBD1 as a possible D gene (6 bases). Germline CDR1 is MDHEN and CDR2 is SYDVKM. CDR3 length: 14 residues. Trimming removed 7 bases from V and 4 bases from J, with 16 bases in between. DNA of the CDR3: TGTGCCAGCACCCCCACAGGGATGAGCACTGAAGCTTTCTTT. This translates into CASTPTGMSTEAFF. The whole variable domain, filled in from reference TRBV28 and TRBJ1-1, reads DVKVTQSSRYLVKRTGEKVFLECVQDMDHENMFWYRQDPGLGLRLIYFSYDVKMKEKGDIPEGYSVSREKKERFSLILESASTNQTSMYLCASTPTGMSTEAFFGQGTRLTVV.

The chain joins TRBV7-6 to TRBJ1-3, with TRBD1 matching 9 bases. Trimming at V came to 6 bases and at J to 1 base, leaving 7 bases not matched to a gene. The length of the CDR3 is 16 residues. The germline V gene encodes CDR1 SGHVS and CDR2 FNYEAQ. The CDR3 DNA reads TGTGCCAGCAGGGCTGGGACAGGGCGATCTGGAAACACCATATATTTT. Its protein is CASRAGTGRSGNTIYF.

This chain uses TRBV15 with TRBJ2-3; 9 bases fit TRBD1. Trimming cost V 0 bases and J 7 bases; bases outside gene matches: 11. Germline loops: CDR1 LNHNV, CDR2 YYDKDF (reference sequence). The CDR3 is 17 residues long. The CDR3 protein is CATSRDPPGTGMNTQYF. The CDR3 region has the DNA TGTGCCACCAGCAGAGATCCCCCCGGGACAGGGATGAATACGCAGTATTTT.

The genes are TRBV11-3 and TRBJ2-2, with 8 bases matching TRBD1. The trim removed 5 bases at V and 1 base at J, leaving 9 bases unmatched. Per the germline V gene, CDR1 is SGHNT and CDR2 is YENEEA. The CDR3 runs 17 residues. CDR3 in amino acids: CASSPGVGTGNTGELFF. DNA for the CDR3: TGTGCCAGCAGCCCAGGGGTCGGGACAGGGAACACCGGGGAGCTGTTTTTT. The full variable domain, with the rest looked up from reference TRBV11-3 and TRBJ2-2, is EAGVVQSPRYKIIEKKQPVAFWCNPISGHNTLYWYLQNLGQGPELLIRYENEEAVDDSQLPKDRFSAERLKGVDSTLKIQPAELGDSAVYLCASSPGVGTGNTGELFFGEGSRLTVL.

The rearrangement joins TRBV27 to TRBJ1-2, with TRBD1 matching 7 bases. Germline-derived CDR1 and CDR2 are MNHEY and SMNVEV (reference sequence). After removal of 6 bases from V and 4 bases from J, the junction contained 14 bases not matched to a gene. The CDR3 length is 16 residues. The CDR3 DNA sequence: TGTGCCAGCAGGAGGAAACCGGGACAGACTTCCTATGGCTACACCTTC. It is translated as CASRRKPGQTSYGYTF.

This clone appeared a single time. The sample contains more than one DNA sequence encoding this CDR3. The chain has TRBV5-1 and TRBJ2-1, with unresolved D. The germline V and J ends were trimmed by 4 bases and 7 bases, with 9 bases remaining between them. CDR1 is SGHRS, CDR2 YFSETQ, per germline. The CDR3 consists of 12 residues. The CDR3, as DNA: TGCGCCAGCAGCCTCCCGAGTAATGAGCAGTTCTTC. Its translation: CASSLPSNEQFF.

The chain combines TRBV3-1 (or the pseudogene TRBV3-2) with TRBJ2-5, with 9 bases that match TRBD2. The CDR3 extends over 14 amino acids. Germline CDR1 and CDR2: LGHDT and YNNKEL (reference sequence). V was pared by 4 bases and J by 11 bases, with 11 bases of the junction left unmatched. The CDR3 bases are TGTGCCAGCAGCCTCGGGAGCGGGGGGTCTCCGCAGTACTTC. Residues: CASSLGSGGSPQYF.

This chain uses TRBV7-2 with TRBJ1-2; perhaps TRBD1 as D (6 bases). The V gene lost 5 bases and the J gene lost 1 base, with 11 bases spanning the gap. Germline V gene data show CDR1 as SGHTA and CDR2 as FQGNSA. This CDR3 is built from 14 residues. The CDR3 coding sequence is TGTGCCAGCAGCCCCCGCAGGGGTAACTATGGCTACACCTTC. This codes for CASSPRRGNYGYTF.

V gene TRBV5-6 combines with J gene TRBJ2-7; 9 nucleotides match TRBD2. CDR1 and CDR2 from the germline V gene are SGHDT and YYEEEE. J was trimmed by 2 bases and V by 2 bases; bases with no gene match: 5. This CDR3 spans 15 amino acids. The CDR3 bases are TGTGCCAGCAGCTTAGGGGCGGGGGGGCCCTACGAGCAGTACTTC. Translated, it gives CASSLGAGGPYEQYF. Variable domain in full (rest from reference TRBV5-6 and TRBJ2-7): DAGVTQSPTHLIKTRGQQVTLRCSPKSGHDTVSWYQQALGQGPQFIFQYYEEEERQRGNFPDRFSGHQFPNYSSELNVNALLLGDSALYLCASSLGAGGPYEQYFGPGTRLTVT.

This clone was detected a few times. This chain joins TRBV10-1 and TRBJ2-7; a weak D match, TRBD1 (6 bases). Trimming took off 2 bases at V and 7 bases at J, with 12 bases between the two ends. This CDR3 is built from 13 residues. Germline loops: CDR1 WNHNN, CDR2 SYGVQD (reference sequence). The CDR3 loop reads CASSEQGTGEQYF. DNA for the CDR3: TGCGCCAGCAGTGAGCAGGGGACGGGTGAGCAGTACTTC.

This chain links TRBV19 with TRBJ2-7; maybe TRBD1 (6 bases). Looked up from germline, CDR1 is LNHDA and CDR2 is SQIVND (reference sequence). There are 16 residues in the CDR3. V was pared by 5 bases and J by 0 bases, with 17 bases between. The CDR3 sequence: CASSPRDTVSSYEQYF. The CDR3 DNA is TGTGCCAGTAGTCCTAGGGACACCGTGAGCTCCTACGAGCAGTACTTC.

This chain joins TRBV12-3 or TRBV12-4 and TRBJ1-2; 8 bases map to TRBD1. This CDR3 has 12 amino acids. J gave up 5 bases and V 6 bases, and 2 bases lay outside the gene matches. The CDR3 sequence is CASSWTGYGYTF. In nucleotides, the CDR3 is TGTGCCAGCAGCTGGACAGGGTATGGCTACACCTTC.

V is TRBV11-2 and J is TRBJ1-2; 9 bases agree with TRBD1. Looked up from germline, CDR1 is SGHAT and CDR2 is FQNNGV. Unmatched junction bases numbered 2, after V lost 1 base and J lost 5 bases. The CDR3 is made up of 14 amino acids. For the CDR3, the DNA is TGTGCCAGCAGCTTAGGACAGGGGGGTTATGGCTACACCTTC. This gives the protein CASSLGQGGYGYTF.

CDR3 DNA: TGTGCCAGCAGTGATCTGCGTAGGGGACATGGAGGCGGATTTACGCAGTATTTT. Translating it yields CASSDLRRGHGGGFTQYF. The chain carries TRBV2 and TRBJ2-3; maybe TRBD1 (6 bases). Germline lookup yields CDR1 SNHLY and CDR2 FYNNEI. This CDR3 has 18 residues. Trimming pared 3 bases from V and 8 bases from J, leaving 27 bases between. The whole variable domain, filled in from reference TRBV2 and TRBJ2-3, reads EPEVTQTPSHQVTQMGQEVILRCVPISNHLYFYWYRQILGQKVEFLVSFYNNEISEKSEIFDDQFSVERPDGSNFTLKIRSTKLEDSAMYFCASSDLRRGHGGGFTQYFGPGTRLTVL.

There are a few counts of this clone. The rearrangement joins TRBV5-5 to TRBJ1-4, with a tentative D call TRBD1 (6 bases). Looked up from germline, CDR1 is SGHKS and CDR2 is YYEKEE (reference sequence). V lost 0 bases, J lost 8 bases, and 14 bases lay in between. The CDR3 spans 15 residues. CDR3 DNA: TGTGCCAGCAGCTTGGGAGTCAGGGGCGTAGAAAAACTGTTTTTT. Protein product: CASSLGVRGVEKLFF.

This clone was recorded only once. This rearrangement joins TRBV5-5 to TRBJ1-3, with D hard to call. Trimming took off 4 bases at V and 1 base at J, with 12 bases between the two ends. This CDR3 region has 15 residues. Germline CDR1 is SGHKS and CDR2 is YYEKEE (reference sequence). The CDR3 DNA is TGTGCCAGCAGCACCCGGGTCGGGTCTGGAAACACCATATATTTT. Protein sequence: CASSTRVGSGNTIYF.

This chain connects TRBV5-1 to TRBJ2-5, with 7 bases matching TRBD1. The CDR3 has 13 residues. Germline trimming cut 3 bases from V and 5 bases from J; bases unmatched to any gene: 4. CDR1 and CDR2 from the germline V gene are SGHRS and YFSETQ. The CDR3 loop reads CASSSGQRETQYF. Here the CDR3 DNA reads TGCGCCAGCAGCTCGGGACAGCGGGAGACCCAGTACTTC.

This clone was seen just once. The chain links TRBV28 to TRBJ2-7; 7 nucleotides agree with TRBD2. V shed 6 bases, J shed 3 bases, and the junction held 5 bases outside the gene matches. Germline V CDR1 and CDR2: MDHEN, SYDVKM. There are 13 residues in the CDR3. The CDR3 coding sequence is TGTGCCAGCAGGCGGGAGCTTGACTACGAGCAGTACTTC. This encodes CASRRELDYEQYF. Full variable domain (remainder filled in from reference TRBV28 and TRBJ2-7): DVKVTQSSRYLVKRTGEKVFLECVQDMDHENMFWYRQDPGLGLRLIYFSYDVKMKEKGDIPEGYSVSREKKERFSLILESASTNQTSMYLCASRRELDYEQYFGPGTRLTVT.

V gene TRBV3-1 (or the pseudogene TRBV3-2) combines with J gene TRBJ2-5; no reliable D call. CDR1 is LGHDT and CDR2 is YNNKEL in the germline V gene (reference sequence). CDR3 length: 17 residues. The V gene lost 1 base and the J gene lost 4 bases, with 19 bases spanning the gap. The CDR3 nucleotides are TGTGCCAGCAGCCAAGGTCGCTACCTGTCCGCAGGAGAGACCCAGTACTTC. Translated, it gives CASSQGRYLSAGETQYF.